The 13 T cell receptor beta chains presented below share a single source sample, sequenced in a study of beta chain features in type 1 diabetes. The investigators reverse transcribed all of the isolated RNA, so they sequenced expressed TCRB transcripts. Clones were read by immunoSEQ multiplex PCR, and TCRdb kept only the in-frame ones, dropping some. Of roughly 500,000 clones in the sample, approximately 31% are singletons; the top ten hold around 0.065%. The sequenced material came from naive CD4+ T cells from blood. The receptor set was obtained from a man aged 18 to 35 in good health.

This rearrangement joins TRBV25-1 to TRBJ2-7; no clear D. CDR1 and CDR2 from the germline V gene are MGHDK and SYGVNS. The V gene lost 5 bases and the J gene lost 3 bases, with 5 bases spanning the gap. This CDR3 contains 11 residues. Here the CDR3 reads CASSQSYEQYF. The DNA of the CDR3 is TGTGCCAGCAGTCAGAGCTACGAGCAGTACTTC.

For this clone: Other DNA variants within this sample encode the same CDR3. The chain carries TRBV7-2 and TRBJ1-2; TRBD1 is a possible D gene (6 bases). V was clipped by 1 base and J by 8 bases, with 11 bases between them. Germline V gene data show CDR1 as SGHTA and CDR2 as FQGNSA. This CDR3 is built from 13 residues. DNA for the CDR3: TGTGCCAGCAGCTTAGACAGGGTCGGCGGCTACACCTTC. Translated, it gives CASSLDRVGGYTF.

J is TRBJ2-3 and V is TRBV30; no clear D. V was pared by 4 bases and J by 7 bases, with 15 bases between. Germline lookup yields CDR1 GTSNPN and CDR2 SVGIG (reference sequence). There are 13 residues in the CDR3. The CDR3 protein is CAWKRVRWNTQYF. The CDR3 nucleotides are TGTGCCTGGAAACGGGTTAGATGGAATACGCAGTATTTT.

CDR3 sequence (DNA): TGTGCCAGCAGCCCTACCGGCGCGGGGGCCTCCTACAATGAGCAGTTCTTC. Translated, it gives CASSPTGAGASYNEQFF. The V gene is TRBV9, the J gene TRBJ2-1, with a weak D call TRBD2 (7 bases). V lost 4 bases, J lost 0 bases, and 17 bases lay in between. CDR3 length: 17 residues. Germline CDR1 and CDR2: SGDLS and YYNGEE.

This clone was seen a handful of times. J is TRBJ2-3 and V is TRBV9; unclear D gene. V was clipped by 4 bases and J by 0 bases, with 21 bases between them. The germline V gene encodes CDR1 SGDLS and CDR2 YYNGEE. CDR3 length equals 18 residues. The CDR3 reads CASSKREVVQFSTDTQYF. CDR3 sequence (DNA): TGTGCCAGCAGCAAACGAGAGGTTGTGCAGTTTAGCACAGATACGCAGTATTTT.

The chain combines TRBV7-9 with TRBJ2-1; 10 bases are a match to TRBD2. V shed 3 bases and J 4 bases; nucleotides not matched to a gene: 6. The CDR3 contains 16 residues. Per germline, CDR1 SEHNR and CDR2 FQNEAQ (reference sequence). The CDR3, as DNA: TGTGCCAGCAGCTTCATAGCGGGAGGAGCTTACAATGAGCAGTTCTTC. This encodes CASSFIAGGAYNEQFF.

The chain employs TRBV18 and TRBJ2-5; 8 bases line up with TRBD1. The J call may not be correct, given that the DNA end is closer to TRBJ2-7. Germline assignment: CDR1 KGHSH and CDR2 LQKENI. The CDR3 has 13 amino acids. CDR3 nucleotide sequence: TGTGCCAGCTCACGTGACAGGGGTTACGAGCAGTACTTC. This translates into CASSRDRGYEQYF.

This clone showed up just a few times. This sequence joins TRBV6-5 and TRBJ2-1; D ambiguous. Germline CDR1 and CDR2: MNHEY and SVGAGI. V shed 6 bases and J shed 5 bases, with 8 bases lying between them. CDR3 length: 12 residues. The CDR3 DNA is TGTGCCAGCAGCCGGAGCGACAATGAGCAGTTCTTC. Residues: CASSRSDNEQFF.

This clone was seen more than once but under ten times. The chain couples TRBV29-1 to TRBJ2-5, with 9 bases identical to TRBD2. J was trimmed by 5 bases and V by 8 bases; bases with no gene match: 9. CDR1 and CDR2 (germline): SQVTM, ANQGSEA. CDR3 length: 13 residues. The CDR3 loop is CSSRTSVGETQYF. Here the CDR3 DNA reads TGCAGCTCCCGGACTAGCGTGGGGGAGACCCAGTACTTC.

V and J are TRBV7-9 and TRBJ2-4; D gene ambiguous. CDR1 is SEHNR and CDR2 is FQNEAQ in the germline V gene (reference sequence). V lost 2 bases and J 2 bases, leaving 4 bases between the germline ends. This CDR3 has 13 residues. The CDR3 loop is CASSLLPKNIQYF. The CDR3 bases are TGTGCCAGCAGCTTACTGCCCAAAAACATTCAGTACTTC.

The chain is built from TRBV30 and TRBJ2-5, with D perhaps TRBD2 (6 bases). CDR1 and CDR2 from the germline V gene are GTSNPN and SVGIG (reference sequence). CDR3 length: 11 residues. V was pared by 5 bases and J by 4 bases, with 8 bases between. This CDR3 is CAWGGSETQYF. The CDR3 nucleotides read TGTGCCTGGGGGGGGTCAGAGACCCAGTACTTC.

This clone was counted a few times. The V gene is TRBV9, the J gene TRBJ2-5; TRBD2 agrees at 8 bases. This CDR3 contains 16 residues. The junction had 10 bases not matched to a gene; V was cut back by 3 bases and J by 3 bases. Germline V gene lookup returns CDR1 SGDLS and CDR2 YYNGEE. CDR3 protein: CASSAGTRVPEETQYF. The CDR3 nucleotides are TGTGCCAGCAGCGCCGGGACTAGGGTCCCTGAAGAGACCCAGTACTTC.

V usage is TRBV30 and J usage is TRBJ2-1; perhaps TRBD2 as D (6 bases). The CDR3 has 13 amino acids. Germline CDR1 GTSNPN, CDR2 SVGIG (reference sequence). V lost 1 base, J lost 9 bases, and 13 bases lay in between. DNA of the CDR3: TGTGCCTGGAGTGCTAGCAGGCGGGGTGAGCAGTTCTTC. It translates to CAWSASRRGEQFF.